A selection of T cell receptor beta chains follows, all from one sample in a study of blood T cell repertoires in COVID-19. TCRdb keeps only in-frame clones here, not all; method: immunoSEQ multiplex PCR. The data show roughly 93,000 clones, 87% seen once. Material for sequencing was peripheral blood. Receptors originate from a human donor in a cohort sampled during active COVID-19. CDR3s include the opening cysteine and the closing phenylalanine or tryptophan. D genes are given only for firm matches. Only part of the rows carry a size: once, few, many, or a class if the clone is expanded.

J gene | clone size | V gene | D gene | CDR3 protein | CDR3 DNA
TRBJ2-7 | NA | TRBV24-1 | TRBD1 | CATSDLRQDRPLREQYF | TGTGCCACCAGTGATTTAAGACAGGACAGGCCATTAAGGGAGCAGTACTTC
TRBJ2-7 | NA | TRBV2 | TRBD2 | CASSERGVGKYF | TGTGCCAGCAGTGAACGGGGGGTGGGCAAGTACTTC
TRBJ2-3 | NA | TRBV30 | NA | CAWSPGAPQYF | TGTGCCTGGAGTCCAGGGGCCCCGCAGTATTTT
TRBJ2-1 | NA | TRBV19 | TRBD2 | CASSLTSGIYNEQFF | TGTGCCAGTAGTCTAACTAGCGGGATATACAATGAGCAGTTCTTC
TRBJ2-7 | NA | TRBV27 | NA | CASSFQLARTYEQYF | TGTGCCAGCAGTTTCCAGCTAGCGAGGACCTACGAGCAGTACTTC
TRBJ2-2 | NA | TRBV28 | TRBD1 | CASSSHQGVSGELFF | TGTGCCAGCAGTTCCCACCAGGGGGTCTCCGGGGAGCTGTTTTTT
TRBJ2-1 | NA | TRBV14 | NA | CASSLSLVYNEQFF | TGTGCCAGCAGCCTCTCACTCGTGTACAATGAGCAGTTCTTC
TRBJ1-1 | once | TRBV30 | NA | CAWKLQANTEAFF | TGTGCCTGGAAATTACAGGCGAACACTGAAGCTTTCTTT
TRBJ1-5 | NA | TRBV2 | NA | CASSYTGTYTQPQHF | TGTGCCAGCAGCTACACCGGGACATACACCCAGCCCCAGCATTTT
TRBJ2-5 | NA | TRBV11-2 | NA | CASSSHAETQYF | TGTGCCAGCAGCTCCCACGCGGAGACCCAGTACTTC
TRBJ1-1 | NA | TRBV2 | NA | CASSTGIAEAFF | TGTGCCAGCAGTACAGGGATAGCTGAAGCTTTCTTT
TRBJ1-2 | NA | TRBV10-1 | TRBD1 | CASAGGTGCGYTF | TGCGCCAGCGCCGGCGGGACAGGGTGCGGCTACACCTTC
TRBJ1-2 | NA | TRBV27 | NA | CASSFNSDSLLGGYTF | TGTGCCAGCAGTTTTAACTCCGACAGCCTACTGGGTGGCTACACCTTC
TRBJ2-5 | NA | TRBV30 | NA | CAWSDTTSPQAAQYF | TGTGCCTGGAGCGATACTACTAGTCCCCAGGCGGCCCAGTACTTC
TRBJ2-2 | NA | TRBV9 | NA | CASKRELGTGELFF | TGTGCCAGCAAAAGGGAGTTGGGCACCGGGGAGCTGTTTTTT
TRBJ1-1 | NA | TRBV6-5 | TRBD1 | CASSLGGAGNTEAFF | TGTGCCAGCAGTCTAGGGGGCGCGGGGAACACTGAAGCTTTCTTT
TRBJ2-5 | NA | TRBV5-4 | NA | CASSSPRHAGETQYF | TGTGCCAGCAGTTCTCCTCGGCACGCCGGGGAGACCCAGTACTTC
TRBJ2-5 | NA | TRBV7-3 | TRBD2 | CASSRGGFQETQYF | TGTGCCAGCAGCCGGGGAGGGTTCCAAGAGACCCAGTACTTC
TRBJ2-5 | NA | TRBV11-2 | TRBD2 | CASSLVSASGNQETQYF | TGTGCCAGCAGCTTAGTCTCGGCTAGCGGAAACCAAGAGACCCAGTACTTC
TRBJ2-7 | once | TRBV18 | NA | CASSPTQTRDSYEQYF | TGTGCCAGCTCACCGACCCAGACTAGGGACTCCTACGAGCAGTACTTC
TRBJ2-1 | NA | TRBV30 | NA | CAWSGKAGNEQFF | TGTGCCTGGAGTGGAAAAGCAGGCAATGAGCAGTTCTTC
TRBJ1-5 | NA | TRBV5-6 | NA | CASSPSGVGNQPQHF | TGTGCCAGCAGCCCCTCCGGGGTTGGGAATCAGCCCCAGCATTTT
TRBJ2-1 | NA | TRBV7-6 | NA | CASSRGYGGTVNNEQFF | TGTGCCAGCAGCCGGGGGTATGGCGGGACGGTGAACAATGAGCAGTTCTTC
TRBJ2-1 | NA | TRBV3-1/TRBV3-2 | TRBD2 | CASSQDTSGFTYNEQFF | TGTGCCAGCAGCCAAGATACTAGCGGGTTTACCTACAATGAGCAGTTCTTC
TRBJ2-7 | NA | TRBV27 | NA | CASSPHSSSYEQYF | TGTGCCAGCAGTCCTCACAGCAGCTCCTACGAGCAGTACTTC
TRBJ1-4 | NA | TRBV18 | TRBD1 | CASSPGTGEGEKLFF | TGTGCCAGCTCACCCGGGACAGGGGAAGGAGAAAAACTGTTTTTT
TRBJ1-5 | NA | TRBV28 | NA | CASSPDWSQPQHF | TGTGCCAGCAGTCCCGACTGGTCCCAGCCCCAGCATTTT
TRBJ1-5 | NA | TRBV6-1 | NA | CASSEGAGHQPQHF | TGTGCCAGCAGTGAAGGGGCAGGGCATCAGCCCCAGCATTTT
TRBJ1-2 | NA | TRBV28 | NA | CASSLLRLGGGGYTF | TGTGCCAGCAGTTTATTAAGGTTGGGCGGAGGAGGCTACACCTTC
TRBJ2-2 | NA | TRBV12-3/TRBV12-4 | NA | CASSSPNRGKLFF | TGTGCCAGCAGTAGCCCTAACCGGGGGAAGCTGTTTTTT
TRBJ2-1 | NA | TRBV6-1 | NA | CASSEPWEAGVNEQFF | TGTGCCAGCAGTGAACCATGGGAGGCGGGTGTAAATGAGCAGTTCTTC
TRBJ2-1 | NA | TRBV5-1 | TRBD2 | CASSLTSGSVHEQFF | TGCGCCAGCAGCTTGACTAGCGGGAGCGTGCATGAGCAGTTCTTC
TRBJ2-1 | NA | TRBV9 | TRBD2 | CASTRTSGMAPYNEQFF | TGTGCCAGCACCCGGACTAGCGGGATGGCCCCCTACAATGAGCAGTTCTTC
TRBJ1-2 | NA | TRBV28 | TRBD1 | CASSLGQGRGYTF | TGTGCCAGCAGCCTCGGACAGGGCAGGGGCTACACCTTC
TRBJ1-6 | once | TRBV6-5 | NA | CASSYSEGGGNSPLHF | TGTGCCAGCAGTTACTCCGAGGGAGGAGGTAATTCACCCCTCCACTTT
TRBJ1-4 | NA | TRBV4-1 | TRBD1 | CASSQDPTGVNEKLFF | TGCGCCAGCAGCCAAGACCCGACAGGGGTTAATGAAAAACTGTTTTTT
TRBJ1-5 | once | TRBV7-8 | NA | CASSPNNQPQHF | TGTGCCAGCAGCCCCAACAATCAGCCCCAGCATTTT
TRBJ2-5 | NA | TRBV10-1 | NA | CASSTGTGEQETQYF | TGCGCCAGCAGCACCGGGACTGGTGAACAAGAGACCCAGTACTTC
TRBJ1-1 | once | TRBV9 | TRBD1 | CASSPHRGNTEAFF | TGTGCCAGCAGCCCCCACAGGGGGAACACTGAAGCTTTCTTT
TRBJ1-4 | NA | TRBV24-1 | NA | CARLTGPVLPNEKLFF | TGTGCCAGACTCACAGGGCCCGTTCTCCCTAATGAAAAACTGTTTTTT
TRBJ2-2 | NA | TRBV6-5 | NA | CASRGRSWHGELFF | TGTGCCAGCAGGGGGCGAAGCTGGCACGGGGAGCTGTTTTTT
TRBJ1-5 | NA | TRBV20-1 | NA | CSARAGKPQHF | TGCAGTGCTAGAGCAGGGAAACCCCAGCATTTT
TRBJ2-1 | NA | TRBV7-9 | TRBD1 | CASSSRDRDLGEQFF | TGTGCCAGCAGCTCCCGGGACAGGGATTTGGGTGAGCAGTTCTTC
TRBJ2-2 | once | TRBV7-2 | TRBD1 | CASSRARGQGAGELFF | TGTGCCAGCAGCCGGGCCCGTGGACAGGGGGCCGGGGAGCTGTTTTTT
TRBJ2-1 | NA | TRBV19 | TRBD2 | CASSTLAGVSYNEQFF | TGTGCCAGTAGTACCTTAGCGGGAGTCTCCTACAATGAGCAGTTCTTC
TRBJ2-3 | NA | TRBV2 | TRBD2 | CARGTSGSGAADTQYF | TGTGCCAGGGGGACTAGCGGGAGTGGAGCGGCAGATACGCAGTATTTT
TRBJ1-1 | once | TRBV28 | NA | CASSLDSQMNTEAFF | TGTGCCAGCAGTTTAGACTCCCAGATGAACACTGAAGCTTTCTTT
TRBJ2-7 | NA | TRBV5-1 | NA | CASSLAASSYEQYF | TGCGCCAGCAGCTTGGCTGCGAGCTCCTACGAGCAGTACTTC
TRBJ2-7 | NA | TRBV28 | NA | CASSSPMGRYEQYF | TGTGCCAGCAGTTCCCCCATGGGGCGATACGAGCAGTACTTC
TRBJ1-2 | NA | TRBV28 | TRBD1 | CASSLGQGSYGYTF | TGTGCCAGCAGTTTAGGACAGGGATCCTATGGCTACACCTTC
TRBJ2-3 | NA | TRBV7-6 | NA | CASSPYPGDTDTQYF | TGTGCCAGCAGCCCCTACCCCGGGGACACAGATACGCAGTATTTT
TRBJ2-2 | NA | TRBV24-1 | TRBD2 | CATRASGENTGELFF | TGTGCCACCAGGGCTAGCGGGGAGAACACCGGGGAGCTGTTTTTT
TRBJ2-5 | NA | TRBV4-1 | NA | CASSQDLETQYF | TGCGCCAGCAGCCAAGACCTCGAGACCCAGTACTTC